Here is one TCR beta chain with its context. Germline CDR1 LNHDA, CDR2 SQIVND (reference sequence). Trimming removed 7 bases from V and 6 bases from J, with 10 bases in between. The CDR3 consists of 12 residues. This record belongs to a study of T cell changes during pregnancy in multiple sclerosis. Profiling relied on immunoSEQ multiplex PCR, and the TCRdb table lists in-frame clones only, not all of them. This sample yields about 68,000 clones, of which 90% are seen a single time; roughly 1.5% belongs to the top ten. The starting material was peripheral blood, obtained in the third trimester of pregnancy. This receptor was taken from a female donor with multiple sclerosis, enrolled in a pregnancy study. The rearrangement uses TRBV19 and TRBJ1-5; D gene unclear. The CDR3 DNA is TGTGCCAGTACCGTTGACTCTCAGCCCCAGCATTTT. Translating gives CASTVDSQPQHF.